The 13 T cell receptor beta chains given below trace back to one sample, sequenced in a study of beta chain features in type 1 diabetes. Findings and limits, study-wide: TCRB CDR3s from Type 1 diabetes patients were moderately but significantly shorter in all four CD4+ subsets.

The study reverse transcribed the entire isolated RNA, so it sequenced expressed TCRB transcripts. Here immunoSEQ multiplex PCR was the method, and the copy in TCRdb shows in-frame clones only, minus some. The sample lists about 650,000 clones, 9.5% to 15% occurring once. No cognate antigen is known for these TCRs. Material: naive CD4+ T cells from blood. The receptors here all came from a man aged 30 to 39 with type 1 diabetes.

This clone was detected a few times. The V gene is TRBV7-9, the J gene TRBJ2-4, with D maybe TRBD2 (5 bases). Germline V gene sequence: CDR1 SEHNR, CDR2 FQNEAQ (reference sequence). V was cut by 2 bases and J by 5 bases, with 13 bases left in between. CDR3 length: 15 residues. CDR3 coding DNA: TGTGCCAGCAGCTTAATGGGCACTAGTGAAAACATTCAGTACTTC. Translating it yields CASSLMGTSENIQYF. Full variable domain (rest looked up from reference TRBV7-9 and TRBJ2-4): DTGVSQNPRHKITKRGQNVTFRCDPISEHNRLYWYRQTLGQGPEFLTYFQNEAQLEKSRLLSDRFSAERPKGSFSTLEIQRTEQGDSAMYLCASSLMGTSENIQYFGAGTRLSVL.

This clone has a handful of counts. The chain has TRBV5-1 and TRBJ2-3; 10 bases agree with TRBD2. The V gene's germline CDR1 is SGHRS and CDR2 YFSETQ. The CDR3 consists of 15 residues. V was clipped by 4 bases and J by 5 bases; unmatched bases: 7. The CDR3 DNA sequence: TGCGCCAGCAGCGCACTAGCGGGGACGCAAGATACGCAGTATTTT. Its protein is CASSALAGTQDTQYF. The full variable domain, with the rest looked up from reference TRBV5-1 and TRBJ2-3, is KAGVTQTPRYLIKTRGQQVTLSCSPISGHRSVSWYQQTPGQGLQFLFEYFSETQRNKGNFPGRFSGRQFSNSRSEMNVSTLELGDSALYLCASSALAGTQDTQYFGPGTRLTVL.

This clone was found a few times. The chain joins TRBV15 to TRBJ1-6; D is uncertain. With 0 bases removed from V and 9 bases from J, the gap between germline ends came to 6 bases. The V gene's germline CDR1 is LNHNV and CDR2 YYDKDF (reference sequence). The CDR3 length is 13 residues. DNA of the CDR3: TGTGCCACCAGCAGAGATAGAGGTTCACCCCTCCACTTT. This sequence encodes CATSRDRGSPLHF.

This clone was detected a few times. The chain combines TRBV2 with TRBJ2-1, with D tentatively TRBD1 or TRBD2 (5 bases each). CDR3 length: 15 residues. Germline CDR1 is SNHLY and CDR2 is FYNNEI. Trimming shortened V by 1 base and J by 5 bases, and 12 bases separated the two germline ends. The chain's CDR3 is CASSEGGTGHNEQFF. CDR3 nucleotides: TGTGCCAGCAGTGAAGGTGGGACGGGACACAATGAGCAGTTCTTC.

This clone occurred a few times. The chain is built from TRBV7-2 and TRBJ1-5; D unresolved. The V and J ends lost 3 bases and 6 bases respectively, with 9 bases between them. Per germline, CDR1 SGHTA and CDR2 FQGNSA. The CDR3 extends over 13 amino acids. The CDR3 protein is CASSLGDGQPQHF. DNA for the CDR3: TGTGCCAGCAGCTTGGGCGACGGTCAGCCCCAGCATTTT.

This clone showed up just a few times. The chain uses TRBV7-9 and TRBJ2-6, with D possibly matching TRBD2 (5 bases). Trimming cost V 2 bases and J 1 base, with 9 bases left between them. The germline V gene encodes CDR1 SEHNR and CDR2 FQNEAQ (reference sequence). The CDR3 contains 16 residues. CDR3 protein: CASSLSPGSGANVLTF. The CDR3 DNA sequence: TGTGCCAGCAGCTTATCGCCGGGATCTGGGGCCAACGTCCTGACTTTC.

In this sample, this clone turned up a few times. The chain combines TRBV5-1 with TRBJ2-7; D is ambiguous. CDR1 and CDR2 (germline): SGHRS, YFSETQ. The CDR3 totals 14 residues. The V and J ends lost 4 bases and 1 base respectively, with 12 bases between them. Here the CDR3 DNA reads TGCGCCAGCAGCCTCCTTACTGATTCCTACGAGCAGTACTTC. Translation: CASSLLTDSYEQYF.

This clone was found a few times. This sample includes further DNA sequences coding for the same CDR3. The V call is TRBV30, the J call TRBJ2-5; D possibly uses TRBD1 or TRBD2 (5 bases each). The V gene's germline CDR1 is GTSNPN and CDR2 SVGIG (reference sequence). Trimming left V 0 bases short and J 3 bases short, with 11 bases between. This CDR3 has 14 residues. The CDR3 nucleotides read TGTGCCTGGAGTGTAGGTGGGGGTAAAGAGACCCAGTACTTC. Residues: CAWSVGGGKETQYF.

This clone was observed a few times. This chain uses TRBV5-4 with TRBJ2-7; TRBD1 matches 8 bases. Germline V gives CDR1 SGHNT, CDR2 YYREEE (reference sequence). V trimming: 4 bases; J trimming: 3 bases; junction bases outside the gene matches: 12. This CDR3 spans 16 amino acids. CDR3 DNA: TGTGCCAGCAGCCCTTCCTCGGACAGGGAGAACTACGAGCAGTACTTC. Translated, it gives CASSPSSDRENYEQYF. The variable domain in full, completed from reference TRBV5-4 and TRBJ2-7, reads ETGVTQSPTHLIKTRGQQVTLRCSSQSGHNTVSWYQQALGQGPQFIFQYYREEENGRGNFPPRFSGLQFPNYSSELNVNALELDDSALYLCASSPSSDRENYEQYFGPGTRLTVT.

The V gene is TRBV29-1, the J gene TRBJ2-3, with 10 bases that match TRBD2. Trimming took 7 bases from V and 4 from J; bases not matched to a gene: 11. CDR3 length: 15 residues. CDR1 SQVTM and CDR2 ANQGSEA come from the germline V gene. CDR3 nucleotide sequence: TGCAGCGCTGAGGCCCAGCGGGGGGGCCCAGATACGCAGTATTTT. Protein product: CSAEAQRGGPDTQYF.

This clone has more than one count but fewer than ten. The CDR3 spells CASSLALQNTEAFF. The CDR3 DNA reads as TGTGCCAGCAGCTTGGCACTGCAGAACACTGAAGCTTTCTTT. The V and J genes are TRBV5-4 and TRBJ1-1; unclear D gene. V gave up 0 bases and J gave up 1 base, with 7 bases separating them. The CDR3 runs to 14 residues. The germline gives CDR1 SGHNT, CDR2 YYREEE (reference sequence).

V is TRBV28 and J is TRBJ1-2; 7 positions agree with TRBD1. The CDR3 runs to 13 residues. V lost 9 bases to trimming and J lost 2 bases; unmatched junction nucleotides: 6. Germline CDR1 and CDR2: MDHEN and SYDVKM. DNA for the CDR3: TGTGCCAGTACGACAGGGCTCAACTATGGCTACACCTTC. It encodes CASTTGLNYGYTF.

The gene calls are TRBV25-1 and TRBJ2-1; the D gene is possibly TRBD1 (6 bases). There are 15 residues in the CDR3. Germline CDR1 and CDR2: MGHDK and SYGVNS. Trimming shortened V by 5 bases and J by 1 base, and 12 bases separated the two germline ends. CDR3 residues: CASSPRGTSYNEQFF. CDR3 coding DNA: TGTGCCAGCAGTCCCCGTGGGACATCCTACAATGAGCAGTTCTTC.